Here is one T cell receptor beta chain with its context. Its matching antigen is unknown. This sample was included in a study of Ad26.COV2.S vaccination and SARS-CoV-2 variants. In the study overall: Donor joined the COV1001 Ad26.COV2.S trial arm. Study conclusions and caveats: Marked by substantial breadth, spike-specific CD8+ and CD4+ T cell responses were reportedly seen after vaccination.

Assay used: immunoSEQ multiplex PCR; TCRdb lists only in-frame clones, some missing. The profile covers a few hundred thousand clones, with over 75% appearing a single time and about 3.6% taken by the ten largest. In germline, CDR1 is MNHEY, CDR2 SMNVEV (reference sequence). The CDR3 has 14 amino acids. Between the trimmed V and J ends, which lost 2 bases and 1 base, there was a span of 8 bases. Regarding treatment: some 19 received Ad26.COV2.S at low or high dose, single or two shots; five or six received placebo; per-sample allocation not given. Samples analyzed were those drawn on day 63 after the first vaccine or placebo injection. An Ad26 vector was used to express Wuhan-strain SARS-CoV-2 spike as the vaccine.

The chain employs TRBV27 and TRBJ1-2; D unclear. The sequence was obtained from a person aged 18-65 years who received the Ad26.COV2.S COVID-19 vaccine or a placebo. Sequenced here: peripheral blood, sampled in a trial of Ad26.COV2.S vaccine versus placebo. The CDR3 bases are TGTGCCAGCAGTTTAATGGGCAGTAACTATGGCTACACCTTC. Amino acids: CASSLMGSNYGYTF.